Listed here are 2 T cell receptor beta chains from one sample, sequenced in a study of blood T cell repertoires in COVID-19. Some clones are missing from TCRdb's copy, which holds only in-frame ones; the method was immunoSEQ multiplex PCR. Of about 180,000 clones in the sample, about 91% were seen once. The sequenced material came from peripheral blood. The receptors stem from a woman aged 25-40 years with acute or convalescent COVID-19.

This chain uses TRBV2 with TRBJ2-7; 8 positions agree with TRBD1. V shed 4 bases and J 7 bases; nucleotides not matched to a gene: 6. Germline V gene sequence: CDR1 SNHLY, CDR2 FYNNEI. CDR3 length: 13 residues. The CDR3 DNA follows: TGTGCCAGCAGTGGCGGACAGGGCCTTGAGCAGTACTTC. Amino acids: CASSGGQGLEQYF.

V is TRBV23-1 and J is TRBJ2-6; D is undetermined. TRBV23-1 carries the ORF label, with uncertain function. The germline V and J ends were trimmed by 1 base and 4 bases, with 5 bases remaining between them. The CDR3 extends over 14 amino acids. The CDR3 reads CASSQCVGANVLTF. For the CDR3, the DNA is TGCGCCAGCAGTCAATGCGTGGGGGCCAACGTCCTGACTTTC.